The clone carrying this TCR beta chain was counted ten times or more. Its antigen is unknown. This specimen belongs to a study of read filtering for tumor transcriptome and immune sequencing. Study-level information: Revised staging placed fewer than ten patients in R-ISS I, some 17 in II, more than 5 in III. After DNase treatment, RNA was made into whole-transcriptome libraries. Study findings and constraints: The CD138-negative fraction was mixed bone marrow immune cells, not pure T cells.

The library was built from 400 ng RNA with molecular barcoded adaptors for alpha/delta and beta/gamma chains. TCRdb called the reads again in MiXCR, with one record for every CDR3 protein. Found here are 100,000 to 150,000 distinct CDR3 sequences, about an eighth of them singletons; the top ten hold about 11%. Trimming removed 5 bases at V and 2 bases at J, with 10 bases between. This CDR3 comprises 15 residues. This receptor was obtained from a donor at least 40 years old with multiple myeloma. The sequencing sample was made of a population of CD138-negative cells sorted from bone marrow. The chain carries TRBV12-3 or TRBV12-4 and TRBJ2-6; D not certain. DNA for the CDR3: TGTGCCAGCAGTCAGTCGGGTACTGGGGCCAACGTCCTGACTTTC. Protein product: CASSQSGTGANVLTF.